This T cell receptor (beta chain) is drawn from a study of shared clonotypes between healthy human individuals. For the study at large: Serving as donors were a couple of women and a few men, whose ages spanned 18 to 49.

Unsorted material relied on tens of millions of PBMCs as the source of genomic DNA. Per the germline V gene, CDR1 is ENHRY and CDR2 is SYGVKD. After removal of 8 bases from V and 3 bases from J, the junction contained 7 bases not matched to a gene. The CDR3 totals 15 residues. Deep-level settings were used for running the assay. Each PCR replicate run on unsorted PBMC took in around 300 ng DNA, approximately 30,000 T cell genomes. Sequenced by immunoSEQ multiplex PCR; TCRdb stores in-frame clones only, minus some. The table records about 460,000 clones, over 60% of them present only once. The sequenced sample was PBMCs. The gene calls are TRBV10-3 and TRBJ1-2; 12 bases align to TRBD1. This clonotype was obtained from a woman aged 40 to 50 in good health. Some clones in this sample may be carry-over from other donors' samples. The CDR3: CAIGGTGGLDYGYTF. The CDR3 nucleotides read TGTGCCATCGGGGGGACAGGGGGCTTGGACTATGGCTACACCTTC.